This T cell receptor (beta chain) derives from a study of OX40 agonist ivuxolimab in advanced cancers. Patients were excluded for autoimmune disease history or systemic immunosuppression. About this clone itself: Its antigen is unknown.

Profiled with immunoSEQ multiplex PCR; TCRdb holds only in-frame clones, not every one. This sample has about 80,000 clones, with 70% to 90% found just once. Study-wide results and caveats: CD4+ T cells averaged fewer expanded clones than CD8+ T cells.

The source material was CD4+ or CD8+ T cells sorted from blood, sampled in a trial of the OX40 agonist ivuxolimab. The sequence came from an adult with an advanced solid tumor such as melanoma, head and neck, liver or kidney cancer.

The CDR3 nucleotides are TGTGCCAGCAGCCCACCCAACAGGGGAGCTGAAGCTTTCTTT. It translates to CASSPPNRGAEAFF. The genes are TRBV7-6 and TRBJ1-1, with TRBD1 matching 7 bases. The CDR3 runs 14 residues. The V and J ends lost 5 bases and 6 bases, in that order; junction bases with no gene match: 9. Germline lookup yields CDR1 SGHVS and CDR2 FNYEAQ.